This T cell receptor beta chain was retrieved from a study of response to subunit inactivated influenza vaccine. Findings of the study overall: Few additional T cells are recruited per seasonal influenza vaccination, authors suggested.

This clonotype showed up just a few times. Antigen: not known. MiXCR was run by TCRdb on the RT-PCR reads, yielding one entry per CDR3 protein. The sample holds about 540,000 distinct CDR3 sequences, 14% seen once. V lost 1 base to trimming and J lost 4 bases, with 14 bases between them. CDR3 size: 15 residues. Per the germline V gene, CDR1 is MGHDK and CDR2 is SYGVNS. The source was PBMCs from blood, collected 11 to 12 days after vaccination. This chain uses TRBV25-1 with TRBJ2-7; possibly TRBD1 for D (7 bases). The TCR was taken from a man aged 50-59 years who received an inactivated influenza vaccine. This chain's CDR3 is CASSESFPGGYEQYF. CDR3 DNA: TGTGCCAGCAGTGAATCCTTCCCAGGGGGGTACGAGCAGTACTTC.